This T cell receptor beta chain came from a study of T cells in Graves' hyperthyroidism and ophthalmopathy. This CDR3 region has 14 residues. The V gene's germline CDR1 is KGHDR and CDR2 SFDVKD. Between the trimmed V and J ends, which lost 3 bases and 7 bases, there was a span of 14 bases. RNA transcripts were the template for amplifying TCR beta CDR3 regions. HTBI primers were employed in a first-round RT-PCR of the TCR CDR3. TCRdb recomputed calls from the multiplex PCR reads with MiXCR, one row per CDR3 protein. The repertoire holds around 760,000 distinct CDR3 sequences, 30% to 40% seen once, with roughly 31% in the top ten.

The J gene is TRBJ2-5, the V gene TRBV24-1; TRBD1 might be the D (6 bases). This sequence originates from a middle-aged woman with Graves' hyperthyroidism. The source material was blood. CDR3 in amino acids: CATSDPGQGGTQYF. The CDR3 DNA sequence: TGTGCCACCAGTGATCCCGGACAAGGGGGGACCCAGTACTTC.